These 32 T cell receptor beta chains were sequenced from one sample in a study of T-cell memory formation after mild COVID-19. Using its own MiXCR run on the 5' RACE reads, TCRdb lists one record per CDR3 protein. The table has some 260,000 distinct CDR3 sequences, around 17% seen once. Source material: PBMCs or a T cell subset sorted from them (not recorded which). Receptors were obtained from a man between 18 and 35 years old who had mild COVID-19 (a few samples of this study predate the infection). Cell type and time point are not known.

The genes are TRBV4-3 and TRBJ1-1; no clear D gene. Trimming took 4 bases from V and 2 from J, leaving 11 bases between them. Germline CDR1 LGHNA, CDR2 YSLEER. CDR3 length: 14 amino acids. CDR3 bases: TGCGCCAGCAGCCTTCGGACGGATAACACTGAAGCTTTCTTT. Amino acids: CASSLRTDNTEAFF.

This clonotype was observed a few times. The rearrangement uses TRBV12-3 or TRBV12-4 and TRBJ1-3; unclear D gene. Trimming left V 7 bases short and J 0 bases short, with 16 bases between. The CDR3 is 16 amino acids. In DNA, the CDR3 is TGTGCCAGCACCCCTTCGAGAGGAAGCTCTGGAAACACCATATATTTT. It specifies CASTPSRGSSGNTIYF.

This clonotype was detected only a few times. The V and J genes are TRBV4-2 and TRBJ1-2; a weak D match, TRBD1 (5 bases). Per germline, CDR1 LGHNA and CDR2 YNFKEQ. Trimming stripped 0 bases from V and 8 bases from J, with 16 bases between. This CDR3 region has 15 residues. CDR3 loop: CASSQDRAGLGGYTF. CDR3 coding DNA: TGTGCCAGCAGCCAAGATCGGGCAGGGCTAGGGGGCTACACCTTC.

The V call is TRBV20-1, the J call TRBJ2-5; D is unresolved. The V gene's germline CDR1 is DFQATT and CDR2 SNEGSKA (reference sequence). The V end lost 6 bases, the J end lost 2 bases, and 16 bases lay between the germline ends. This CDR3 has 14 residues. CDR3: CSAADGYSQETQYF. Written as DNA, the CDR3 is TGCAGTGCGGCGGACGGCTATAGTCAAGAGACCCAGTACTTC.

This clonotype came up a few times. CDR3 bases: TGTGCCAGCAGCCAGAGACCTTGGACTAGGTCTCCGGATACGCAGTATTTT. This sequence encodes CASSQRPWTRSPDTQYF. The chain recombines TRBV5-6 with TRBJ2-3; 7 positions agree with TRBD2. CDR1 and CDR2 from the germline V gene are SGHDT and YYEEEE. This CDR3 is 17 amino acids long. With V trimmed by 4 bases and J by 6 bases, 17 bases remained unmatched.

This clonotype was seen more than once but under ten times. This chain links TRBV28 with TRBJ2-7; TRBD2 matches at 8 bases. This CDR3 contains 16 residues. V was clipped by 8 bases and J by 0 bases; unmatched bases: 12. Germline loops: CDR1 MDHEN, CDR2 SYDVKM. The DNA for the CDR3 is TGTGCCAGCGGACCCTATGCAGCGGGGGACTCCTACGAGCAGTACGTC. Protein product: CASGPYAAGDSYEQYV.

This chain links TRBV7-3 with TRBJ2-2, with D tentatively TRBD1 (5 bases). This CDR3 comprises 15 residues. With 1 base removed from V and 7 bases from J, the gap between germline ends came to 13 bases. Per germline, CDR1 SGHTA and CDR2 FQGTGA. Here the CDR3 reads CASSLRGSQGGELFF. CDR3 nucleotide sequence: TGTGCCAGCAGCTTAAGGGGAAGCCAGGGCGGGGAGCTGTTTTTT.

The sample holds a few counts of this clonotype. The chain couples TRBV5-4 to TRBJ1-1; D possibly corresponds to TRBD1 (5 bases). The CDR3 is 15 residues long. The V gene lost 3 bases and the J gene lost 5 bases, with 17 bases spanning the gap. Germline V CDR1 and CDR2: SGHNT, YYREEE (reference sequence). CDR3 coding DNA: TGTGCCAGCAGCTCCGCCGGGCAGGGAGGGACTGAAGCTTTCTTT. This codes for CASSSAGQGGTEAFF.

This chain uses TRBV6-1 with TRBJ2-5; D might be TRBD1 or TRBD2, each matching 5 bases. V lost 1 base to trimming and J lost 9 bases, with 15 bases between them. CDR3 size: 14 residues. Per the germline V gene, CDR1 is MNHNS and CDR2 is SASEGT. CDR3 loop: CASSEDGTPRAQYF. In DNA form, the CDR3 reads TGTGCCAGCAGTGAAGATGGGACGCCTAGGGCCCAGTACTTC.

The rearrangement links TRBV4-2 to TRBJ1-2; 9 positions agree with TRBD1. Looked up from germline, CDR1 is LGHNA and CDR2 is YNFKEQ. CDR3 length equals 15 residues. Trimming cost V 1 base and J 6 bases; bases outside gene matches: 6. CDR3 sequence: CASSQALGQGNGYTF. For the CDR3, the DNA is TGTGCCAGCAGCCAAGCTTTAGGACAGGGGAATGGCTACACCTTC.

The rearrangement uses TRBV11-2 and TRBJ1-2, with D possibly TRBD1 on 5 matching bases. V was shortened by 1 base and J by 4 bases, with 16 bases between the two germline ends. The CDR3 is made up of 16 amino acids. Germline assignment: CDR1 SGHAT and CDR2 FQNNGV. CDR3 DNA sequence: TGTGCCAGCAGCTTAGGGGGTGGCGGGACCTCCTATGGCTACACCTTC. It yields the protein CASSLGGGGTSYGYTF.

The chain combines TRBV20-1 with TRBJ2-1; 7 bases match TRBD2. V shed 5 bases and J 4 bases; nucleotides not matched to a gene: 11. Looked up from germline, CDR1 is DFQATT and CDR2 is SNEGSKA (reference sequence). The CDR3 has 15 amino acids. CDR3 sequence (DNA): TGCAGTGCTGGGGGGACGGCGGGGGTATACAATGAGCAGTTCTTC. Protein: CSAGGTAGVYNEQFF.

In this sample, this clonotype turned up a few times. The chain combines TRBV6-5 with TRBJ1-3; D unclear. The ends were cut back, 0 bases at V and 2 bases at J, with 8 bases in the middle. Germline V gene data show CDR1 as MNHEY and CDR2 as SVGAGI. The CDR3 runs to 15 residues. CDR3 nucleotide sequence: TGTGCCAGCAGTTACTCGCAGGCGCCTGGAAACACCATATATTTT. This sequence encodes CASSYSQAPGNTIYF.

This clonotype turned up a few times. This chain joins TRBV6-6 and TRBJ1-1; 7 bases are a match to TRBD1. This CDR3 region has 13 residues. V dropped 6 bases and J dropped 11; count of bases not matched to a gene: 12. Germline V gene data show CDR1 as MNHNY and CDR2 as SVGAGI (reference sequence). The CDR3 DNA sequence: TGTGCCAGCAGGCCCGACAGGGAGGTTTCTGCTTTCTTT. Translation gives CASRPDREVSAFF.

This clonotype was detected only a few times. Here the CDR3 reads CASSLTPIVGNTIYF. The CDR3 DNA is TGTGCCAGCAGCTTAACTCCTATAGTTGGAAACACCATATATTTT. The chain couples TRBV7-2 to TRBJ1-3; D gene unclear. The CDR3 loop spans 15 amino acids. CDR1 and CDR2 (germline): SGHTA, FQGNSA. Trimming shortened V by 2 bases and J by 3 bases, and 11 bases separated the two germline ends.

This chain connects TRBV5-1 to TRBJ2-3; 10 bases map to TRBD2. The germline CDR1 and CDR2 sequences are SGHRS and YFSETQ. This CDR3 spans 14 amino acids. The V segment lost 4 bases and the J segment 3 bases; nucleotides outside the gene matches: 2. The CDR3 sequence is CASSPLAGTDTQYF. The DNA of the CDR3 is TGCGCCAGCAGCCCACTAGCGGGGACAGATACGCAGTATTTT.

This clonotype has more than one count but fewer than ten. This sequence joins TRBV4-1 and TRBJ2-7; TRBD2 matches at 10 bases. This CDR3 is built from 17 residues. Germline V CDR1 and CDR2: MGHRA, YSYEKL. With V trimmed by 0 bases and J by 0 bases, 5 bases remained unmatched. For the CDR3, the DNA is TGCGCCAGCAGCCAAGACAGGACTAGCGGTTACTCCTACGAGCAGTACTTC. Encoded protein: CASSQDRTSGYSYEQYF.

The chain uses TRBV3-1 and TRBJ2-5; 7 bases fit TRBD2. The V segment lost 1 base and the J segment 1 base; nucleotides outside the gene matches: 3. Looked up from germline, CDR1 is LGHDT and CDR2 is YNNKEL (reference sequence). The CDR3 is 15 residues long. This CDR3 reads CASSQVGTTQETQYF. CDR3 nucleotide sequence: TGTGCCAGCAGCCAAGTCGGGACTACCCAAGAGACCCAGTACTTC.

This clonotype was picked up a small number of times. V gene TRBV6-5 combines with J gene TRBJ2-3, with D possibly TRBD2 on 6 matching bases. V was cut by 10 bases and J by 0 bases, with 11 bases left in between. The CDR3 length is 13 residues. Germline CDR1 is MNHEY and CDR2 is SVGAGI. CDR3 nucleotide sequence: TGTGCCACCAACAGCGGGAGCACAGATACGCAGTATTTT. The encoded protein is CATNSGSTDTQYF.

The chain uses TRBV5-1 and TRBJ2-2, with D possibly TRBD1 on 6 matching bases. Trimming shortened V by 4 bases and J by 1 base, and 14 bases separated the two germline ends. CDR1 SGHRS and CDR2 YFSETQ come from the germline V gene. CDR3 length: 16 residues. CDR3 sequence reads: CASSPSDSLNTGELFF. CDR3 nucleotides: TGCGCCAGCAGCCCTTCGGACAGCTTGAACACCGGGGAGCTGTTTTTT.

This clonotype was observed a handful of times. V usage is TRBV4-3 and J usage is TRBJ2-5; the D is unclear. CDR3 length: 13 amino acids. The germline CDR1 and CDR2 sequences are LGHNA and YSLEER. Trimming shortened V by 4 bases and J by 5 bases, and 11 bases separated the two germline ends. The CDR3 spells CASSLSRWETQYF. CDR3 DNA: TGCGCCAGCAGCCTGTCTCGATGGGAGACCCAGTACTTC.

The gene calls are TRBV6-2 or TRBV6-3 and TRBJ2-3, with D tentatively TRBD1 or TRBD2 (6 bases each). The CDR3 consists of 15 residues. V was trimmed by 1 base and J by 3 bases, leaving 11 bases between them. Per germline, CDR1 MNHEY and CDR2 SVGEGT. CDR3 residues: CASSYFRGPTDTQYF. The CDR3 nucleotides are TGTGCCAGCAGTTACTTTCGGGGGCCGACAGATACGCAGTATTTT.

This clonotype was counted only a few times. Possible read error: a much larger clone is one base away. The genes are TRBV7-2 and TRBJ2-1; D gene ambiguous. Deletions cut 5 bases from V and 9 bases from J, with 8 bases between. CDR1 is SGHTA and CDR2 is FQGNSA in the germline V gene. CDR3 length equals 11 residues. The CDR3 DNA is TGTGCCAGCAGCCCCGCCACTGAGCAGTTCTTC. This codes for CASSPATEQFF.

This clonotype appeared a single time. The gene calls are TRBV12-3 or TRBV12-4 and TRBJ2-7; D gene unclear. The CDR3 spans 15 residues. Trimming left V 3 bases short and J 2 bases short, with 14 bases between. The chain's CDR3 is CASSFPFRWTYEQYF. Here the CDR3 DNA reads TGTGCCAGCAGTTTCCCTTTCCGGTGGACCTACGAGCAGTACTTC.

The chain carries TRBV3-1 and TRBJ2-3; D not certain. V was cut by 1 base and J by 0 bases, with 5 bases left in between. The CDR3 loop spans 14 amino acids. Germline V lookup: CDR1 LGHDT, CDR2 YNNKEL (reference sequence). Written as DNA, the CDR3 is TGTGCCAGCAGCCAAGTAAGGAGCACAGATACGCAGTATTTT. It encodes CASSQVRSTDTQYF.

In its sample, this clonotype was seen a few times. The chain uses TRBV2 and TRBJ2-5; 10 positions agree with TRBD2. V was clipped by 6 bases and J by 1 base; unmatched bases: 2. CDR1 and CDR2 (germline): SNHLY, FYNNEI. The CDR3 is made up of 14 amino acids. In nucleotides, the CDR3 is TGTGCCAGCAGACGACTAGCGGGCCAAGAGACCCAGTACTTC. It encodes CASRRLAGQETQYF.

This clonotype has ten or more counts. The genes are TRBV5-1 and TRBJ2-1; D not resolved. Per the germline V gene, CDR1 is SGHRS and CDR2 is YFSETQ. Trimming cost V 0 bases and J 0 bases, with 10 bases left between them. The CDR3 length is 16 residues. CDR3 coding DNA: TGCGCCAGCAGCTTGGTGGTCGGTAGCTCCTACAATGAGCAGTTCTTC. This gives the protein CASSLVVGSSYNEQFF.

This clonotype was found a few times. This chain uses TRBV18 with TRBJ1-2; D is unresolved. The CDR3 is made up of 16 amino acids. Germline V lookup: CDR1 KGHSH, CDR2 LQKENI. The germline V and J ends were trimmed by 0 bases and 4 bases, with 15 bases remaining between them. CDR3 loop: CASSPPSVPRGYGYTF. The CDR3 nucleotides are TGTGCCAGCTCACCACCGTCAGTACCCCGGGGCTATGGCTACACCTTC.

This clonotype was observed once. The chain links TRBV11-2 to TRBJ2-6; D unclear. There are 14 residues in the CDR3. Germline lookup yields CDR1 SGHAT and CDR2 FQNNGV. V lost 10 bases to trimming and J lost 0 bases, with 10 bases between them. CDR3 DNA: TGTGCCACTCAAGACGGCTCTGGGGCCAACGTCCTGACTTTC. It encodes CATQDGSGANVLTF.

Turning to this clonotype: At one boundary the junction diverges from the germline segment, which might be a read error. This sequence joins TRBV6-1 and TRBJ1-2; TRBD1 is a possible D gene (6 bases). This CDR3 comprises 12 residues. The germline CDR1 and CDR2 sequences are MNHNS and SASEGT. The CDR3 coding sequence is TGTGCCAGCAGTGAAGGACAGGCCCCGGCGTTCTTC. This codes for CASSEGQAPAFF.

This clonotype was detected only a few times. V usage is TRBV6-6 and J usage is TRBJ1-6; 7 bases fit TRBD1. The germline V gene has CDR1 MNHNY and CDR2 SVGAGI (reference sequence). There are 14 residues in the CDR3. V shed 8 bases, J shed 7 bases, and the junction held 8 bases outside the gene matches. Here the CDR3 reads CASARGGHNSPLHF. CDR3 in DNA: TGTGCCAGCGCCCGAGGGGGCCACAATTCACCCCTCCACTTT.

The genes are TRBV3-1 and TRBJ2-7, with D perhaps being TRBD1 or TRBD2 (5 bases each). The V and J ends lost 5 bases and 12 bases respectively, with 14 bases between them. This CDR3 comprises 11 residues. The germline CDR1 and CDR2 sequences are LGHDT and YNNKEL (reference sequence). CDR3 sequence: CASSEGPALYF. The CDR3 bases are TGTGCCAGCAGCGAGGGACCCGCGCTGTACTTC.